The 30 T cell receptor beta chains listed next were all sequenced from one sample in a study of PD-1 blockade in classical Hodgkin lymphoma. As to time point: cycle 4 day 1 (C4D1), after 6 weeks of nivolumab. Every one of the patients relapsed after autologous stem cell transplantation (brentuximab vedotin exposure was variable). The method was immunoSEQ multiplex PCR; TCRdb's version includes in-frame clones alone and lacks a portion of them. The table lists tens of thousands of clones, about 75% of them singletons. The sample in question was peripheral blood mononuclear cells (PBMCs), obtained before the fourth cycle of nivolumab. These receptors were taken from a human donor with classical Hodgkin lymphoma.

The chain employs TRBV7-8 and TRBJ2-1, with D perhaps TRBD2 (6 bases). CDR3 size: 14 residues. The V end lost 2 bases, the J end lost 4 bases, and 9 bases lay between the germline ends. Germline CDR1 reads SGHVS; CDR2 reads FQNEAQ. CDR3 in amino acids: CASSLIGTYNEQFF. CDR3 nucleotides: TGTGCCAGCAGCTTAATCGGGACTTACAATGAGCAGTTCTTC.

This clone came up a few times. The gene calls are TRBV5-4 and TRBJ2-7; D remains unclear. V was shortened by 1 base and J by 4 bases, with 6 bases between the two germline ends. The CDR3 is 12 amino acids. Germline V CDR1 and CDR2: SGHNT, YYREEE (reference sequence). CDR3 residues: CASSLLEYEQYF. In nucleotides, the CDR3 is TGTGCCAGCAGCTTGCTAGAGTACGAGCAGTACTTC.

V gene TRBV30 combines with J gene TRBJ2-1; a possible D gene is TRBD2 (5 bases). The V and J ends lost 3 bases and 12 bases respectively, with 15 bases between them. This CDR3 region has 12 residues. Germline assignment: CDR1 GTSNPN and CDR2 SVGIG (reference sequence). The chain's CDR3 is CAWRLPGIRQFF. The CDR3 nucleotides are TGTGCCTGGAGGTTGCCCGGGATTCGGCAGTTCTTC. Drawing the rest from reference TRBV30 and TRBJ2-1, the complete variable domain is SQTIHQWPATLVQPVGSPLSLECTVEGTSNPNLYWYRQAAGRGLQLLFYSVGIGQISSEVPQNLSASRPQDRQFILSSKKLLLSDSGFYLCAWRLPGIRQFFGPGTRLTVL.

This clone was counted a few times. The V call is TRBV6-5, the J call TRBJ1-4; no definite D call. Germline V gene sequence: CDR1 MNHEY, CDR2 SVGAGI. The CDR3 extends over 12 amino acids. Between the trimmed V and J ends, which lost 2 bases and 3 bases, there was a span of 1 base. CDR3: CASSYANEKLFF. In DNA, the CDR3 is TGTGCCAGCAGTTACGCTAATGAAAAACTGTTTTTT.

CDR3 protein: CASSSLRYSYNEQFF. CDR3 bases: TGTGCCAGCAGCTCCTTAAGGTACTCCTACAATGAGCAGTTCTTC. The chain recombines TRBV5-8 with TRBJ2-1; D is undetermined. V was trimmed by 3 bases and J by 0 bases, leaving 10 bases between them. This CDR3 comprises 15 residues. Germline values: CDR1 SGHTS, CDR2 YDEGEE.

This sequence joins TRBV18 and TRBJ1-5, with D perhaps matching TRBD1 (5 bases). This CDR3 has 13 amino acids. Germline lookup yields CDR1 KGHSH and CDR2 LQKENI. V was shortened by 3 bases and J by 8 bases, with 11 bases between the two germline ends. The CDR3 loop reads CASSPGRLEPQHF. The CDR3 nucleotides read TGTGCCAGCTCACCGGGACGCCTGGAGCCCCAGCATTTT.

The chain combines TRBV5-6 with TRBJ1-4, with 10 bases aligning to TRBD1. This CDR3 has 18 amino acids. CDR1 is SGHDT, CDR2 YYEEEE, per germline. The trim removed 0 bases at V and 1 base at J, leaving 6 bases unmatched. In DNA, the CDR3 is TGTGCCAGCAGCTTGGGACAGGGGGCGGACGGAACTAATGAAAAACTGTTTTTT. The encoded protein is CASSLGQGADGTNEKLFF.

This rearrangement joins TRBV10-2 to TRBJ2-1, with 14 bases fitting TRBD2. CDR3 length: 17 amino acids. Germline trimming cut 8 bases from V and 4 bases from J; bases unmatched to any gene: 10. Germline loops: CDR1 WSHSY, CDR2 SAAADI. CDR3 protein: CASAGLAGVYGYNEQFF. The CDR3 DNA sequence: TGCGCCAGCGCGGGACTAGCGGGAGTCTACGGATACAATGAGCAGTTCTTC.

This chain joins TRBV6-1 and TRBJ1-5, with D hard to call. This CDR3 region has 14 residues. V was trimmed by 2 bases and J by 5 bases, leaving 10 bases between them. Germline CDR1 is MNHNS and CDR2 is SASEGT. CDR3 DNA: TGTGCCAGCAGTGAATCGGCTGGCGATCAGCCCCAGCATTTT. Amino acids: CASSESAGDQPQHF.

The V and J genes are TRBV2 and TRBJ2-3; no clear D gene. Germline V gives CDR1 SNHLY, CDR2 FYNNEI. CDR3 length equals 10 residues. V lost 8 bases and J lost 1, with 1 base in between. In DNA form, the CDR3 reads TGTGCCAGCGGCACAGATACGCAGTATTTT. It encodes CASGTDTQYF.

By its share, this clone is medium-sized. The chain carries TRBV19 and TRBJ1-2; D ambiguous. Germline CDR1 reads LNHDA; CDR2 reads SQIVND (reference sequence). V was trimmed by 7 bases and J by 4 bases, leaving 13 bases between them. This CDR3 contains 13 residues. The CDR3: CASTPGPLYGYTF. The CDR3 nucleotides are TGTGCCAGTACCCCCGGACCCCTCTATGGCTACACCTTC. The whole variable domain, filled in from reference TRBV19 and TRBJ1-2, reads DGGITQSPKYLFRKEGQNVTLSCEQNLNHDAMYWYRQDPGQGLRLIYYSQIVNDFQKGDIAEGYSVSREKKESFPLTVTSAQKNPTAFYLCASTPGPLYGYTFGSGTRLTVV.

The chain has TRBV6-6 and TRBJ2-7; the match to TRBD2 covers 7 bases. The CDR3 is 15 residues long. Germline V gives CDR1 MNHNY, CDR2 SVGAGI (reference sequence). After removal of 4 bases from V and 1 base from J, the junction contained 7 bases not matched to a gene. CDR3 bases: TGTGCCAGCAGTTTCGTCCAGGGACTATCCTACGAGCAGTACTTC. Translated: CASSFVQGLSYEQYF.

There are a few counts of this clone. The rearrangement joins TRBV28 to TRBJ1-4, with a possible D match to TRBD1 (6 bases). Trimming shortened V by 6 bases and J by 1 base, and 9 bases separated the two germline ends. Germline CDR1 reads MDHEN; CDR2 reads SYDVKM. CDR3 size: 14 residues. The CDR3 DNA reads TGTGCCAGCAGCGAAGGGGGAACTAATGAAAAACTGTTTTTT. This gives the protein CASSEGGTNEKLFF. Variable domain in full (rest from reference TRBV28 and TRBJ1-4): DVKVTQSSRYLVKRTGEKVFLECVQDMDHENMFWYRQDPGLGLRLIYFSYDVKMKEKGDIPEGYSVSREKKERFSLILESASTNQTSMYLCASSEGGTNEKLFFGSGTQLSVL.

V gene TRBV18 combines with J gene TRBJ2-7; 9 bases are shared with TRBD2. The germline CDR1 and CDR2 sequences are KGHSH and LQKENI. This CDR3 region has 16 residues. The ends lost 4 bases at V and 3 bases at J; junction bases unmatched: 10. As DNA, the CDR3 is TGTGCCAGCTCACGACCGTTAGCGGGAGAGGTCTACGAGCAGTACTTC. Amino acid sequence: CASSRPLAGEVYEQYF.

This rearrangement joins TRBV7-9 to TRBJ2-7, with a weak D call TRBD2 (6 bases). This CDR3 contains 16 residues. Trimming left V 4 bases short and J 2 bases short, with 18 bases between. The germline gives CDR1 SEHNR, CDR2 FQNEAQ (reference sequence). DNA for the CDR3: TGTGCCAGCAGCTCAGGTCGGGGCGGGGAGCCCTACGAGCAGTACTTC. This encodes CASSSGRGGEPYEQYF.

This chain uses TRBV7-9 with TRBJ2-3; TRBD2 matches at 7 bases. V dropped 6 bases and J dropped 1; count of bases not matched to a gene: 4. Looked up from germline, CDR1 is SEHNR and CDR2 is FQNEAQ (reference sequence). The CDR3 consists of 14 residues. DNA for the CDR3: TGTGCCAGCAGTCAGCGGGACGGCACAGATACGCAGTATTTT. The encoded protein is CASSQRDGTDTQYF.

The gene calls are TRBV27 and TRBJ2-1; D unresolved. In germline, CDR1 is MNHEY, CDR2 SMNVEV (reference sequence). This CDR3 comprises 13 residues. V was shortened by 6 bases and J by 4 bases, with 10 bases between the two germline ends. CDR3 coding DNA: TGTGCCAGCAGAATATGGGGTTACAATGAGCAGTTCTTC. This sequence encodes CASRIWGYNEQFF.

CDR3 protein: CASSYRAWGNQPQHF. As DNA, the CDR3 is TGTGCCAGCAGTTACCGGGCGTGGGGCAATCAGCCCCAGCATTTT. The rearrangement links TRBV6-5 to TRBJ1-5; D gene uncertain. V dropped 2 bases and J dropped 2 bases, with 10 bases sitting between them. The germline V gene has CDR1 MNHEY and CDR2 SVGAGI. The CDR3 has 15 amino acids.

The chain joins TRBV21-1 to TRBJ2-1; the table's TRBD2 call for D was not verified on the DNA. TRBV21-1 is noted as a pseudogene. The length of the CDR3 is 12 residues. CDR3 coding DNA: TGTGCCAGCGACGGAGGGTTGGATGAGCAGTTCTTC. Its translation is CASDGGLDEQFF.

The chain uses TRBV6-6 and TRBJ2-7, with 11 bases identical to TRBD2. CDR3 length: 15 amino acids. The trim removed 9 bases at V and 1 base at J, leaving 8 bases unmatched. Germline V gene sequence: CDR1 MNHNY, CDR2 SVGAGI (reference sequence). This CDR3 reads CASGSGTSGSYEQYF. In DNA form, the CDR3 reads TGTGCCAGTGGAAGTGGGACTAGCGGTTCCTACGAGCAGTACTTC.

The chain has TRBV29-1 and TRBJ2-1; 9 positions match TRBD1. Per the germline V gene, CDR1 is SQVTM and CDR2 is ANQGSEA. V lost 4 bases, J lost 0 bases, and 7 bases stayed unmatched. The CDR3 covers 16 residues. CDR3 DNA sequence: TGCAGCGTTGGGCCGGGACAGGGTAGCTCCTACAATGAGCAGTTCTTC. Its protein product is CSVGPGQGSSYNEQFF.

The chain joins TRBV21-1 to TRBJ1-5; the D call TRBD1 from the table was never checked on the DNA. TRBV21-1 represents a pseudogene. This CDR3 has 17 amino acids. The CDR3 reads CASSKKGGGTGPQPQHF. The CDR3 bases are TGTGCCAGCAGCAAAAAGGGGGGAGGGACAGGGCCCCAGCCCCAGCATTTT.

This chain connects TRBV18 to TRBJ2-7; no reliable D call. CDR3 length equals 14 residues. CDR1 KGHSH and CDR2 LQKENI come from the germline V gene. The V end lost 4 bases, the J end lost 2 bases, and 12 bases lay between the germline ends. In DNA, the CDR3 is TGTGCCAGCTCACTCCGATGGCCCACCTACGAGCAGTACTTC. Amino acid sequence: CASSLRWPTYEQYF.

The chain recombines TRBV5-6 with TRBJ2-1; D remains unclear. This CDR3 contains 15 residues. CDR1 is SGHDT, CDR2 YYEEEE, per germline. Trimming removed 2 bases at V and 2 bases at J, with 11 bases between. The CDR3 protein is CASSLGFSPYNEQFF. CDR3 sequence (DNA): TGTGCCAGCAGCTTAGGTTTTAGCCCCTACAATGAGCAGTTCTTC.

This clone ranks as medium-sized. This chain uses TRBV2 with TRBJ1-5, with D unclear. Germline assignment: CDR1 SNHLY and CDR2 FYNNEI. The CDR3 runs to 13 residues. V lost 5 bases and J lost 11, with 16 bases in between. CDR3 residues: CASSTALDVAQHF. As DNA, the CDR3 is TGTGCCAGCAGTACAGCTCTGGACGTGGCCCAGCATTTT.

V and J are TRBV27 and TRBJ2-3; 10 bases map to TRBD2. J gave up 2 bases and V 6 bases, and 11 bases lay outside the gene matches. The CDR3 length is 17 residues. Germline lookup yields CDR1 MNHEY and CDR2 SMNVEV (reference sequence). CDR3 protein: CASRTLAGALNTDTQYF. The CDR3 DNA sequence: TGTGCCAGCAGGACCCTAGCGGGGGCTCTGAACACAGATACGCAGTATTTT.

The rearrangement links TRBV6-1 to TRBJ1-1; D uncertain. Germline V gives CDR1 MNHNS, CDR2 SASEGT. This CDR3 region has 13 residues. V was trimmed by 3 bases and J by 5 bases, leaving 10 bases between them. CDR3 sequence reads: CASSEDPDTEAFF. Here the CDR3 DNA reads TGTGCCAGCAGTGAGGATCCGGATACTGAAGCTTTCTTT.

This CDR3 reads CASSIVGGDNEQFF. In DNA, the CDR3 is TGTGCCAGTAGTATAGTCGGGGGTGACAATGAGCAGTTCTTC. J is TRBJ2-1 and V is TRBV19, with a tentative D call TRBD2 (6 bases). From germline, CDR1 is LNHDA and CDR2 SQIVND (reference sequence). V lost 1 base and J 5 bases, leaving 9 bases between the germline ends. The CDR3 length is 14 residues.

This chain uses TRBV11-2 with TRBJ1-1; a possible D gene is TRBD1 (6 bases). Germline V CDR1 and CDR2: SGHAT, FQNNGV. Trimming took 2 bases from V and 11 from J, leaving 12 bases between them. The CDR3 is made up of 12 amino acids. CDR3 nucleotide sequence: TGTGCCAGCAGCTTATTAGGGCAGGGGGCTTTCTTT. This encodes CASSLLGQGAFF.

Points on this clone: A much more abundant neighbour one base away suggests this may be a read error. The chain combines TRBV9 with TRBJ1-1, with D possibly TRBD1 on 5 matching bases. Germline-derived CDR1 and CDR2 are SGDLS and YYNGEE. The CDR3 extends over 14 amino acids. The CDR3 is CASSVGLSGTEVFF. The CDR3 DNA follows: TGTGCCAGCAGCGTAGGACTATCCGGGACTGAAGTTTTCTTT. Full variable domain (outside the CDR3, taken from reference TRBV9 and TRBJ1-1): DSGVTQTPKHLITATGQRVTLRCSPRSGDLSVYWYQQSLDQGLQFLIQYYNGEERAKGNILERFSAQQFPDLHSELNLSSLELGDSALYFCASSVGLSGTEVFFGQGTRLTVV.